This TCR beta chain was sequenced during a study of monozygotic twins with inflammatory bowel disease. The CDR3 spans 15 residues. Germline lookup yields CDR1 MNHEY and CDR2 SMNVEV (reference sequence). UMIs bearing a 6-nucleotide sample barcode were added through template switching. Two nested PCRs, roughly 17 and 9 cycles, amplified TCRalpha and TCRbeta cDNA. TCRdb reprocessed the 5' RACE reads; each CDR3 protein has one entry and no DNA is given. The sample table sets out approximately 150,000 distinct CDR3 sequences. This receptor was identified in a human donor with ulcerative colitis or Crohn's disease, or a healthy co-twin of an affected twin (not recorded which). The chain recombines TRBV27 with TRBJ2-1; TCRdb calls TRBD1, which cannot be checked without DNA. What was sequenced was blood. This CDR3 reads CASSLSTGQAVRRFF.